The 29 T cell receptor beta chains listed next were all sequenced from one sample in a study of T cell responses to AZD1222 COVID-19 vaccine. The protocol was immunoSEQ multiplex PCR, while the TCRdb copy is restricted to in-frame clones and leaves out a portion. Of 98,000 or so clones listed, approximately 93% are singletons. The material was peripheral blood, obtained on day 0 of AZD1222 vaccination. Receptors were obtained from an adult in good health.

The CDR3 is CAWTGGYYGYTF. CDR3 nucleotide sequence: TGTGCCTGGACAGGGGGGTACTATGGCTACACCTTC. The rearrangement links TRBV30 to TRBJ1-2; 7 positions match TRBD1. The germline CDR1 and CDR2 sequences are GTSNPN and SVGIG (reference sequence). This CDR3 has 12 residues. Losses at the gene ends were 4 bases for V and 3 bases for J; bases not matched to a gene: 2.

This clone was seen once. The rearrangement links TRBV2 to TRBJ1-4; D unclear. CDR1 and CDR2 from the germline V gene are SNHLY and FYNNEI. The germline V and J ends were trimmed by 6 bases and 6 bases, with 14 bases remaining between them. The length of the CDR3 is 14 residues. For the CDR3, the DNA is TGTGCCAGCAGGGGTTTCCGGGAGGATGAAAAACTGTTTTTT. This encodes CASRGFREDEKLFF.

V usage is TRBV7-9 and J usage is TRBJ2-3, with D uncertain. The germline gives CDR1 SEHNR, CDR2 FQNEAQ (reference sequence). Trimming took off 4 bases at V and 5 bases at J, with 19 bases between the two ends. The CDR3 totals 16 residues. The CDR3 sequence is CASSSLSGVRQDTQYF. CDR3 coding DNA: TGTGCCAGCAGCTCCCTAAGTGGGGTTCGGCAAGATACGCAGTATTTT.

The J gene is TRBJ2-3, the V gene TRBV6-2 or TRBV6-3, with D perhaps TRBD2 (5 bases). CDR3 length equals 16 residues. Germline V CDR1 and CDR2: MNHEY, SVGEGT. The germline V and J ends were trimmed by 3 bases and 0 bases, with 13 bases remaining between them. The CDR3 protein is CASSYNGIVSTDTQYF. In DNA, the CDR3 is TGTGCCAGCAGTTATAACGGGATCGTCAGCACAGATACGCAGTATTTT.

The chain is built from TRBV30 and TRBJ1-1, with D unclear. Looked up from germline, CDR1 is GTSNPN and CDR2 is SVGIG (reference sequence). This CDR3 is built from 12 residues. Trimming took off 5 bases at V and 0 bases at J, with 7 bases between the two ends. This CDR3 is CAWGEMNTEAFF. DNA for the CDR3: TGTGCCTGGGGCGAAATGAACACTGAAGCTTTCTTT.

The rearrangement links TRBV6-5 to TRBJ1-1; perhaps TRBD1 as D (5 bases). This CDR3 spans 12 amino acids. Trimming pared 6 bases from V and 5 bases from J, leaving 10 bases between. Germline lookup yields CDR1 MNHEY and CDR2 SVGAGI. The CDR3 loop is CASRQGWTEAFF. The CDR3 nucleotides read TGTGCCAGCAGGCAGGGCTGGACTGAAGCTTTCTTT.

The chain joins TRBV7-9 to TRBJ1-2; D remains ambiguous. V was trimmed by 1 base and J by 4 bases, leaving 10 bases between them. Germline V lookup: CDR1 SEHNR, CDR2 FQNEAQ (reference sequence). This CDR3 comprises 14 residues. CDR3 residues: CASSLGDGSYGYTF. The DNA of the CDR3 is TGTGCCAGCAGCTTAGGAGACGGCAGCTATGGCTACACCTTC.

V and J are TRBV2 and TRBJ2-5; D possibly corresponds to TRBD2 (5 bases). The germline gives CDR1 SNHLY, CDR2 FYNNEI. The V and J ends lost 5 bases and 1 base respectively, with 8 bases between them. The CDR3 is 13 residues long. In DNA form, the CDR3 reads TGTGCCAGCAGTAGAGCGGTCCAAGAGACCCAGTACTTC. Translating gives CASSRAVQETQYF.

CDR3 loop: CASSSPQSWEQYF. CDR3 DNA: TGTGCCAGCAGCTCACCACAGTCCTGGGAGCAGTACTTC. The chain couples TRBV7-9 to TRBJ2-7; no clear D gene. Trimming stripped 4 bases from V and 7 bases from J, with 14 bases between. CDR3 length equals 13 residues. CDR1 is SEHNR, CDR2 FQNEAQ, per germline (reference sequence). The entire variable domain, with the rest obtained from reference TRBV7-9 and TRBJ2-7, is as follows: DTGVSQNPRHKITKRGQNVTFRCDPISEHNRLYWYRQTLGQGPEFLTYFQNEAQLEKSRLLSDRFSAERPKGSFSTLEIQRTEQGDSAMYLCASSSPQSWEQYFGPGTRLTVT.

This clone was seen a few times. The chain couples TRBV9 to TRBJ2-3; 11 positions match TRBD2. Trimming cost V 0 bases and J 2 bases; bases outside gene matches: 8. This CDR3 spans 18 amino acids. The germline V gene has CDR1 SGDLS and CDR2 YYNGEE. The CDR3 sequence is CASSVGTSGSTTTDTQYF. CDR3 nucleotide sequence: TGTGCCAGCAGCGTAGGAACTAGCGGGAGCACCACCACAGATACGCAGTATTTT. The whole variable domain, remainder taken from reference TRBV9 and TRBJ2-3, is DSGVTQTPKHLITATGQRVTLRCSPRSGDLSVYWYQQSLDQGLQFLIQYYNGEERAKGNILERFSAQQFPDLHSELNLSSLELGDSALYFCASSVGTSGSTTTDTQYFGPGTRLTVL.

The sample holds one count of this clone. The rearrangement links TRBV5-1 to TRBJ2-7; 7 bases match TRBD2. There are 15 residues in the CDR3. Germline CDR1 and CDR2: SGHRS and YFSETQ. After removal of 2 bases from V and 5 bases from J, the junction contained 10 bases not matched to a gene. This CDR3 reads CASSLMGGIGDEQYF. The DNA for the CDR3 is TGCGCCAGCAGCTTAATGGGGGGGATTGGCGACGAGCAGTACTTC.

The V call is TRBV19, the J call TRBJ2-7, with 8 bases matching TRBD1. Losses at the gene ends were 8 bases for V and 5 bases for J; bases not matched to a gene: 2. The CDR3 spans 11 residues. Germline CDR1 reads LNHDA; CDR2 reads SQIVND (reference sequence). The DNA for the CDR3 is TGTGCCAGTGGACAGGGTCACGAGCAGTACTTC. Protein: CASGQGHEQYF.

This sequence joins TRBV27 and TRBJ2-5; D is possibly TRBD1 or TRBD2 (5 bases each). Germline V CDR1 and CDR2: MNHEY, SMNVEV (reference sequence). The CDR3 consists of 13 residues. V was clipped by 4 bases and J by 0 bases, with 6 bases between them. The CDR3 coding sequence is TGTGCCAGCAGTTGGGGGTACCAAGAGACCCAGTACTTC. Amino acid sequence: CASSWGYQETQYF.

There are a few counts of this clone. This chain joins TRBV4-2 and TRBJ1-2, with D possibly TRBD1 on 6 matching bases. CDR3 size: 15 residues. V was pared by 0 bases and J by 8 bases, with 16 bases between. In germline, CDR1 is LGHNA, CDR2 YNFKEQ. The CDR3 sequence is CASSQEISGVSGYTF. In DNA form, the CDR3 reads TGTGCCAGCAGCCAAGAAATTTCAGGGGTAAGCGGCTACACCTTC.

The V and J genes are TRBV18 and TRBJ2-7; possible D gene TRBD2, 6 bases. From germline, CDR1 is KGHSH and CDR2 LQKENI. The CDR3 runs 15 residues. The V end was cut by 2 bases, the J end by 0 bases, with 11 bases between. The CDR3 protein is CASSPVGGPSYEQYF. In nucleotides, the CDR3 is TGTGCCAGCTCACCAGTGGGGGGACCCTCCTACGAGCAGTACTTC. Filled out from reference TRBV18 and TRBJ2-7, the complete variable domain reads NAGVMQNPRHLVRRRGQEARLRCSPMKGHSHVYWYRQLPEEGLKFMVYLQKENIIDESGMPKERFSAEFPKEGPSILRIQQVVRGDSAAYFCASSPVGGPSYEQYFGPGTRLTVT.

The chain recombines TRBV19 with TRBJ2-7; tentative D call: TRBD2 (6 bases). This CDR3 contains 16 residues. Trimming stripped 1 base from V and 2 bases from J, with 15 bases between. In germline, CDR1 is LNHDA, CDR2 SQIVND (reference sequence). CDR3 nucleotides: TGTGCCAGTAGTATAGGGGCTGCAGGCGGGGCCTACGAGCAGTACTTC. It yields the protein CASSIGAAGGAYEQYF.

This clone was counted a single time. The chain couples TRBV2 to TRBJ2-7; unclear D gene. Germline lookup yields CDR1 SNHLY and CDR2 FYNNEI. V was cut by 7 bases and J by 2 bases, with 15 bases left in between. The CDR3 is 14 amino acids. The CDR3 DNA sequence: TGTGCCAGCAAGGTTACAGTAGGAACCTACGAGCAGTACTTC. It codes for CASKVTVGTYEQYF.

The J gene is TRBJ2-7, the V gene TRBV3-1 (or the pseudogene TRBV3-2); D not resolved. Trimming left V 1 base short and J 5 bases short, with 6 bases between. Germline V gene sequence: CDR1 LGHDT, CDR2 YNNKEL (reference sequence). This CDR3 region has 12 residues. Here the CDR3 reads CASSQGWDEQYF. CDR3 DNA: TGTGCCAGCAGCCAAGGATGGGACGAGCAGTACTTC.

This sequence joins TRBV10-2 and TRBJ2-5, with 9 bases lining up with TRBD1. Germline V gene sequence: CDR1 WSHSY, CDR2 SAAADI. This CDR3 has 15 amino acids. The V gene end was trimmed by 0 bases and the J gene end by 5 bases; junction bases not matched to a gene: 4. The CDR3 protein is CASSESDRGGETQYF. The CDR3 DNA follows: TGCGCCAGCAGTGAGTCCGACAGGGGGGGCGAGACCCAGTACTTC.

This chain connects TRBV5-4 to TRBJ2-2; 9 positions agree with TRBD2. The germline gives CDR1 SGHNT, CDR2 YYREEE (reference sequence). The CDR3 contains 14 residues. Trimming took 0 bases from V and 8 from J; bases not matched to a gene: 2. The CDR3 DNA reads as TGTGCCAGCAGCTTGGCGCTAGCGGGAGGGGAGCTGTTTTTT. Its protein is CASSLALAGGELFF.

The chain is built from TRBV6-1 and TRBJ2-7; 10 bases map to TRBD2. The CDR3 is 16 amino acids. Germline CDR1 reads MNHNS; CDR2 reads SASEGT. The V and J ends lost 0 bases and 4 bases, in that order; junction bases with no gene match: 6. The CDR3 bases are TGTGCCAGCAGTGAAGCGGGTACTAGCGGGATTTACGAGCAGTACTTC. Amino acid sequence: CASSEAGTSGIYEQYF.

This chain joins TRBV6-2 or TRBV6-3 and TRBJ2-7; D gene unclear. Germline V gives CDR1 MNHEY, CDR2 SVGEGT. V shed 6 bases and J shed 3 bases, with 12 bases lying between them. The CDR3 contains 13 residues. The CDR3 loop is CASSRLAVYEQYF. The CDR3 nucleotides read TGTGCCAGCAGCCGCCTGGCGGTCTACGAGCAGTACTTC.

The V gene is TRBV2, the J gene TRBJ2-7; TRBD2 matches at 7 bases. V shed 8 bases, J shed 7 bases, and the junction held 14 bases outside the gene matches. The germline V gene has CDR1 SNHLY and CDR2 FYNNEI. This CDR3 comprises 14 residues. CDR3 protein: CASLSVLGGGEQYF. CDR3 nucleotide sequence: TGTGCCAGCCTCTCGGTCCTAGGCGGGGGTGAGCAGTACTTC.

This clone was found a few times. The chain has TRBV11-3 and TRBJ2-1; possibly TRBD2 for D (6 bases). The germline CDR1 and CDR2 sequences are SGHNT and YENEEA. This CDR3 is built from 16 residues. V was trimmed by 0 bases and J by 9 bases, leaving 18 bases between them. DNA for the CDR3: TGTGCCAGCAGCTTAGAGGCGTCGCGGGATGGAGGTGAGCAGTTCTTC. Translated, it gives CASSLEASRDGGEQFF.

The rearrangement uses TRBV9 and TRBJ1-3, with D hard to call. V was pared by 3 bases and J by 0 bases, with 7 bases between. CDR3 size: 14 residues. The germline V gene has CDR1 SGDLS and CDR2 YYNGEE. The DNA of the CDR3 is TGTGCCAGCAGCGCCGGGCTCTCTGGAAACACCATATATTTT. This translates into CASSAGLSGNTIYF. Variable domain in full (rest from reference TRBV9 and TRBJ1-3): DSGVTQTPKHLITATGQRVTLRCSPRSGDLSVYWYQQSLDQGLQFLIQYYNGEERAKGNILERFSAQQFPDLHSELNLSSLELGDSALYFCASSAGLSGNTIYFGEGSWLTVV.

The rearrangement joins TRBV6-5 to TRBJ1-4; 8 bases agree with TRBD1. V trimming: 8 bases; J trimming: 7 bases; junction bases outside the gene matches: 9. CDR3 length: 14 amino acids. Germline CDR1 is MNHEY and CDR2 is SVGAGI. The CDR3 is CASRRGQGGEKLFF. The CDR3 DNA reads TGTGCCAGCCGTAGAGGACAGGGAGGTGAAAAACTGTTTTTT.

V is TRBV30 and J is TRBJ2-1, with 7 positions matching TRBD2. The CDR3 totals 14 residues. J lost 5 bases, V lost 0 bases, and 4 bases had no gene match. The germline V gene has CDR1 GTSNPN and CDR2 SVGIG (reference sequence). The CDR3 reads CAWSVRLANNEQFF. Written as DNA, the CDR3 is TGTGCCTGGAGTGTACGACTAGCCAACAATGAGCAGTTCTTC.

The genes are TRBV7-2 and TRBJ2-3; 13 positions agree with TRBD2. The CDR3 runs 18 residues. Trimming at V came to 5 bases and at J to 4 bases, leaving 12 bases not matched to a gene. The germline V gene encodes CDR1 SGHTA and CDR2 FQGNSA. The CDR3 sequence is CASSRGLAGRSFADTQYF. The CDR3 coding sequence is TGTGCCAGCAGCCGGGGACTAGCGGGAAGAAGTTTCGCAGATACGCAGTATTTT.

This chain's CDR3 is CASSELPGQGNEQFF. The CDR3 DNA reads TGTGCCAGCAGTGAACTACCGGGACAGGGGAATGAGCAGTTCTTC. The rearrangement uses TRBV6-4 and TRBJ2-1; 10 bases fit TRBD1. CDR3 length: 15 amino acids. The germline V gene has CDR1 MRHNA and CDR2 SNTAGT. With 3 bases clipped from V and 7 bases from J, the junction kept 6 bases outside the gene matches.